This T cell receptor beta chain was sequenced in a study of Graves' ophthalmopathy and Graves' hyperthyroidism. Study-wide findings and caveats: Appearing in blood as well were most expanded thyroid clonotypes above 0.001 frequency.

CDR1 is SNHLY and CDR2 is FYNNEI in the germline V gene. Trimming stripped 1 base from V and 7 bases from J, with 8 bases between. The CDR3 is made up of 13 amino acids. This clonotype was counted ten times or more. The antigen is unknown. TCR beta CDR3 amplification used RNA transcripts. HTBI primers were employed in first-round RT-PCR, then a second-round multiplex PCR followed. TCRdb independently ran MiXCR on the multiplex PCR reads; one entry per CDR3 protein. The repertoire holds approximately 540,000 distinct CDR3 sequences, approximately 35% seen once, with about 4% in the top ten. Newly diagnosed hyperthyroidism donors, aged 18 to 65, duration under 2 months. Each diagnosis was determined on the basis of clinical symptoms, serum thyroxine, TRAb, thyroid ultrasound and orbital computed tomography.

The rearrangement links TRBV2 to TRBJ1-3; no definite D call. The origin of this receptor is an adult man with Graves' hyperthyroidism. Sequenced: peripheral blood or thyroid tissue (not recorded which). The DNA of the CDR3 is TGTGCCAGCAGTGAAGATCCGGGGAACACCATATATTTT. It yields the protein CASSEDPGNTIYF. Drawing the rest from reference TRBV2 and TRBJ1-3, the complete variable domain is EPEVTQTPSHQVTQMGQEVILRCVPISNHLYFYWYRQILGQKVEFLVSFYNNEISEKSEIFDDQFSVERPDGSNFTLKIRSTKLEDSAMYFCASSEDPGNTIYFGEGSWLTVV.